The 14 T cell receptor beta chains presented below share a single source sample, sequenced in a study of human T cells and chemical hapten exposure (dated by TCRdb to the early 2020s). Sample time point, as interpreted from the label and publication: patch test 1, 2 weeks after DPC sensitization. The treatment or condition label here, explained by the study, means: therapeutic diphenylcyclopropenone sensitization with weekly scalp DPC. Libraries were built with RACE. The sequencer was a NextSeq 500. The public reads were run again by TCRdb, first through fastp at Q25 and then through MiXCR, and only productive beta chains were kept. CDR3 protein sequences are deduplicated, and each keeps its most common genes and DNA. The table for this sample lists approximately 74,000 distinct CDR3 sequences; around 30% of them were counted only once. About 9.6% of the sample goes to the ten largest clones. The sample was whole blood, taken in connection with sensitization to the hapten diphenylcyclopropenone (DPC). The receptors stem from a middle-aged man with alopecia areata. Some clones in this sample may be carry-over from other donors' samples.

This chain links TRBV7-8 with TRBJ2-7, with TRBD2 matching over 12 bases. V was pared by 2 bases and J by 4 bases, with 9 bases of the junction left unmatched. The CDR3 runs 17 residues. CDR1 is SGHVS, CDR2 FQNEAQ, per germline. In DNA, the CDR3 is TGTGCCAGCAGCTTAAGAGCTAGCGGGAGGGCCACGTACGAGCAGTACTTC. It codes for CASSLRASGRATYEQYF.

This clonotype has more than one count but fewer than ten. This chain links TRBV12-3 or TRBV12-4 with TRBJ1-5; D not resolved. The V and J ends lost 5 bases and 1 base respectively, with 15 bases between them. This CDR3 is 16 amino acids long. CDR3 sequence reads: CASSGVGSGSNQPQHF. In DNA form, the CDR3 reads TGTGCCAGCAGTGGAGTGGGATCCGGGAGCAATCAGCCCCAGCATTTT.

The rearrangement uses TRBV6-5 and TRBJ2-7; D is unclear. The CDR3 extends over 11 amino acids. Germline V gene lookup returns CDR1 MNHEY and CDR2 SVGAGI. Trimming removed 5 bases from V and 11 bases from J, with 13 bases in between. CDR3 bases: TGTGCCAGCAGTGACCGGACCCGAGAGTACTTC. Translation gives CASSDRTREYF.

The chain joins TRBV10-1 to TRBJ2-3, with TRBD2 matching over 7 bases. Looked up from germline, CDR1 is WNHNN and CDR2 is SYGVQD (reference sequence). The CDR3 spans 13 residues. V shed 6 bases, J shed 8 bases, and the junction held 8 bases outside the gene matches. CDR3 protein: CASSRGLVGTQYF. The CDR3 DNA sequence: TGCGCCAGCAGCCGCGGACTAGTCGGTACGCAGTATTTT.

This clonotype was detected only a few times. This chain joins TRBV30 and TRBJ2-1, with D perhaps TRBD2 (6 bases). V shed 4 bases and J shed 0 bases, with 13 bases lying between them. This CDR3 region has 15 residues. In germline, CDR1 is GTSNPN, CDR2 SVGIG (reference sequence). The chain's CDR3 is CAWKLAGNSYNEQFF. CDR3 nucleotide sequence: TGTGCCTGGAAGTTGGCGGGGAACTCCTACAATGAGCAGTTCTTC.

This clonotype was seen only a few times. DNA for the CDR3: TGCGCCAGCAGCTCCAAAGGGACCATTCCCCTCCGGAGTCCATATAGCAATCAGCCCCAGCATTTT. As protein: CASSSKGTIPLRSPYSNQPQHF. This rearrangement joins TRBV5-1 to TRBJ1-5; possible D gene TRBD1, 5 bases. V was clipped by 3 bases and J by 0 bases, with 31 bases between them. CDR1 and CDR2 from the germline V gene are SGHRS and YFSETQ. CDR3 length: 22 amino acids.

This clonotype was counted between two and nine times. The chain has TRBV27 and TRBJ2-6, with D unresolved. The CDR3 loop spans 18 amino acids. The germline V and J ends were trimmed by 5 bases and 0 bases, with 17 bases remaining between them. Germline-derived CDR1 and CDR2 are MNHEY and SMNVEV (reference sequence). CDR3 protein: CASSPYTLSDSGANVLTF. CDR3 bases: TGTGCCAGCAGTCCTTACACCCTTTCGGACTCTGGGGCCAACGTCCTGACTTTC.

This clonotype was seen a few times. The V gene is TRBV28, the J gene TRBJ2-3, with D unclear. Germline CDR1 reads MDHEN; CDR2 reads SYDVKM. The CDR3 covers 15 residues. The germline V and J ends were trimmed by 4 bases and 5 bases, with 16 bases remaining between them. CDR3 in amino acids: CASSYPTTGLDTQYF. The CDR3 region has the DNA TGTGCCAGCAGTTATCCAACCACCGGGCTAGATACGCAGTATTTT.

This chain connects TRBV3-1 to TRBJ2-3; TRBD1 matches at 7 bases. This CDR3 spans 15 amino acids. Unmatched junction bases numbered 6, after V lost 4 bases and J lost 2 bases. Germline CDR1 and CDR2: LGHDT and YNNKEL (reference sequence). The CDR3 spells CASSPRDSNTDTQYF. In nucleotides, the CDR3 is TGTGCCAGCAGCCCCCGGGACAGCAACACAGATACGCAGTATTTT.

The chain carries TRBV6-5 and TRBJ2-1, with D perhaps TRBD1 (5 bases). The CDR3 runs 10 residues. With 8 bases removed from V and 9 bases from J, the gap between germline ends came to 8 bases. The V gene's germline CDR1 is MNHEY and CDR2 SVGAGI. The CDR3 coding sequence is TGTGCCAGCGGCCAGGGTGAGCAGTTCTTC. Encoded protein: CASGQGEQFF.

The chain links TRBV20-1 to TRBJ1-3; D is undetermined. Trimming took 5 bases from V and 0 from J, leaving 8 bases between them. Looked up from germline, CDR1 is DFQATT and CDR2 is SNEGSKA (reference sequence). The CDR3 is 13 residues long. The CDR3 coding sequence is TGCAGTGCTGCGGACCTCTCTGGAAACACCATATATTTT. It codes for CSAADLSGNTIYF.

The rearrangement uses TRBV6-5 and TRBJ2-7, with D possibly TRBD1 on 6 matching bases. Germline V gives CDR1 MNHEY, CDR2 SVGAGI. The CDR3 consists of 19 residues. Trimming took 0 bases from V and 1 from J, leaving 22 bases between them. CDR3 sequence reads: CASSYSKFWAGAGSYEQYF. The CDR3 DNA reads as TGTGCCAGCAGTTACTCGAAGTTCTGGGCAGGGGCCGGTTCCTACGAGCAGTACTTC.

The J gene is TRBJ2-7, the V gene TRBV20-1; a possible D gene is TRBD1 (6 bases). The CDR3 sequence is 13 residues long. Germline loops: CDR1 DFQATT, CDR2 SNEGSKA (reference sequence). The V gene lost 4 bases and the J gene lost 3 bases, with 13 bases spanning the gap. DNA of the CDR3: TGCAGTGCTAACGGACAGAACTACTACGAGCAGTACTTC. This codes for CSANGQNYYEQYF.

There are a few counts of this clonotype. The CDR3 is CASSLPPENTEAFF. CDR3 DNA: TGTGCCAGCAGTTTGCCCCCAGAGAACACTGAAGCTTTCTTT. The rearrangement links TRBV12-3 or TRBV12-4 to TRBJ1-1; D not certain. The length of the CDR3 is 14 residues. Trimming cost V 3 bases and J 1 base, with 9 bases left between them.